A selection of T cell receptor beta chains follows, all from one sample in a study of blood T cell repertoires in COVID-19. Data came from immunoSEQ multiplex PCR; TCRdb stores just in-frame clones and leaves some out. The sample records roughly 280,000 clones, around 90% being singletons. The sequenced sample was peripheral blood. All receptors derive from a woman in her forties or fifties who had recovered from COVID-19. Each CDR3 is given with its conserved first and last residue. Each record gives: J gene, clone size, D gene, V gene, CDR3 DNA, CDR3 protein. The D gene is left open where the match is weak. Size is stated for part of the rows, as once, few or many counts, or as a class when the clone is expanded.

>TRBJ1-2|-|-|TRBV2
TGTGCCTCCATAGGGGCGCCCAGCACGAACTATGGCTACACCTTC
CASIGAPSTNYGYTF
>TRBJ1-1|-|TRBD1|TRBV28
TGTGCCAGCAGTCCTACCCCGGGACAGGGTAACGAAGCTTTCTTT
CASSPTPGQGNEAFF
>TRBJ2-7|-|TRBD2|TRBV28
TGTGCCAGCACTCTAGCGGGAGGACCGGGCTACGAGCAGTACTTC
CASTLAGGPGYEQYF
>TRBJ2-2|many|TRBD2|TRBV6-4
TGTGCCAGCAGCCGGACTAGCGGGGGCACGAACACCGGGGAGCTGTTTTTT
CASSRTSGGTNTGELFF
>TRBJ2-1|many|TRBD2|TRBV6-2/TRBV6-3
TGTGCCAGCAGTTACTCGCTGACTAGCGGGAGTTGGAATGAGCAGTTCTTC
CASSYSLTSGSWNEQFF
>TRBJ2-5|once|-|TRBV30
TGTGCCTGGAGAAAGACACCAGAGACCCAGTACTTC
CAWRKTPETQYF
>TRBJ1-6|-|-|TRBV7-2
TGTGCCAGCAGCTCCCGGGACACGAATAATTCACCCCTCCACTTT
CASSSRDTNNSPLHF
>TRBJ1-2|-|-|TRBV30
TGTGCCTGGACCCTCCAGGGTAACTATGGCTACACCTTC
CAWTLQGNYGYTF
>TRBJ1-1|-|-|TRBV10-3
TGTGCCATCAAGGGGCTGGGTATGGACACTGAAGCTTTCTTT
CAIKGLGMDTEAFF
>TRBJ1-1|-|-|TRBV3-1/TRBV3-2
TGTGCCAGCAGCCAACTAACGTTTGCGAACACTGAAGCTTTCTTT
CASSQLTFANTEAFF
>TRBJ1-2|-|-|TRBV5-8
TGTGCCAGCAGATATAGAGCCGGGACACCGGACGGCTATGGCTACACCTTC
CASRYRAGTPDGYGYTF
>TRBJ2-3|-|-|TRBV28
TGTGCCAGCAAGACTCTAGCGAGGGGAGATACGCAGTATTTT
CASKTLARGDTQYF
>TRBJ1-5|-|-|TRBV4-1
TGCGCCAGCAGCCAAGATCCGAATCAGCCCCAGCATTTT
CASSQDPNQPQHF
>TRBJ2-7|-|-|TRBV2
TGTGCCAGCAAGATCGAGGTCTACGAGCAGTACTTC
CASKIEVYEQYF
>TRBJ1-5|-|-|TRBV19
TGTGCCAGTAGTCCGCGGGCAGGGGTCAATCAGCCCCAGCATTTT
CASSPRAGVNQPQHF
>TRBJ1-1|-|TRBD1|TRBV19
TGTGCCAGTAGACTTACCGGGACAGGGGGCGCCGACACTGAAGCTTTCTTT
CASRLTGTGGADTEAFF
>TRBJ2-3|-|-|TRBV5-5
TGTGCCAGCAGCTTAGGAATCGTGACGGGGGGCACAGATACGCAGTATTTT
CASSLGIVTGGTDTQYF
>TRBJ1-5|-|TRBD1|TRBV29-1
TGCAGCGTTGAGACAGGGCTCGGGCAGCCCCAGCATTTT
CSVETGLGQPQHF
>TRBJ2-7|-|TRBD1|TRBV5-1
TGCGCCAGCAGCTTGGGAACAGGGGGCATCTACGAGCAGTACTTC
CASSLGTGGIYEQYF
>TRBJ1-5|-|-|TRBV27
TGTGCCAGCAGTTTAAGGGCGGGAGGACAGCCCCAGCATTTT
CASSLRAGGQPQHF
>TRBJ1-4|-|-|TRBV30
TGTGCCTGGAGTATTCGGGGATTCCGGACTAATGAAAAACTGTTTTTT
CAWSIRGFRTNEKLFF
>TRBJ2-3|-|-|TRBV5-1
TGCGCCAGCCGAGACCCGGGACTGGGTAGCACAGATACGCAGTATTTT
CASRDPGLGSTDTQYF
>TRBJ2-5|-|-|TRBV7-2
TGTGCCAGCAGCACCGGACAACCCGGCGGAGAGACCCAGTACTTC
CASSTGQPGGETQYF
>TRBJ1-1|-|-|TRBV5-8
TGTGCCAGCAGGTTACAGCCTGAAGCTTTCTTT
CASRLQPEAFF
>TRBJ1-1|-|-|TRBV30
TGTGCCTGGAGTGTACGTTTGGGGGGATACTCGAACACTGAAGCTTTCTTT
CAWSVRLGGYSNTEAFF
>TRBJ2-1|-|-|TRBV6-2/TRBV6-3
TGTGCCAGCAGTTATCTCGTGAGCTCCTACAATGAGCAGTTCTTC
CASSYLVSSYNEQFF
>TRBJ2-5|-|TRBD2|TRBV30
TGTGCCTGGAGTGTAACTAGCGGGGGGGGAGAGACCCAGTACTTC
CAWSVTSGGGETQYF
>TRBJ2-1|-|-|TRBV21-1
TGTGCCAGCAGCACTCATATGGACAGGTGGTGGGTCCGTGAGCAGTTCTTC
CASSTHMDRWWVREQFF
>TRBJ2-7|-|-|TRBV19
TGTGCCAGTAGTATCAGGGATGGCTACGAGCAGTACTTC
CASSIRDGYEQYF
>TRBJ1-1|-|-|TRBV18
TGTGCCAGCTCCTTAGGGGGACGGCGCACTGAAGCTTTCTTT
CASSLGGRRTEAFF
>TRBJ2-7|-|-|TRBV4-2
TGTGCCAGCAGCCAAGTCCCAGCGGTGAACTACGAGCAGTACTTC
CASSQVPAVNYEQYF
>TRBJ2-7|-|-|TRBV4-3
TGCGCCAGCAGCCAAGAGGCAGACTACGAGCAGTACTTC
CASSQEADYEQYF
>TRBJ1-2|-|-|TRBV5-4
TGTGCCAGCAGCCGTCACGGGGCTAACTATGGCTACACCTTC
CASSRHGANYGYTF
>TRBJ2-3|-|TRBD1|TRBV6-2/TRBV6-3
TGTGCCAGCAGTTCATACTCTTCCAGGGGGCAGGGGGTAAGAGCAGATACGCAGTATTTT
CASSSYSSRGQGVRADTQYF
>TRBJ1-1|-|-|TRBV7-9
TGTGCCAGCAGTCTCACAGGCTTTGGAGAAGCTTTCTTT
CASSLTGFGEAFF
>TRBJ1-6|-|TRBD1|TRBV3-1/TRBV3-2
TGTGCCAGCAGCCCTACAGGGGGATATAATTCACCCCTCCACTTT
CASSPTGGYNSPLHF